A selection of T cell receptor beta chains follows, all from one sample in a study of blood T cell repertoires in COVID-19. This table comes from immunoSEQ multiplex PCR, and its TCRdb copy is limited to in-frame clones, with some not included. The sample lists around 300,000 clones, roughly 86% occurring once. Sequencing used PBMCs or T cells enriched from blood (not recorded which). These receptors were obtained from a woman aged 18-35 years who had recovered from COVID-19. Both conserved end residues are part of each CDR3. The D gene is left open where the match is weak. Part of the rows lack a size; the others show once, few, many or a class for expanded clones.

abundance: NA; v_gene: TRBV6-2/TRBV6-3; j_gene: TRBJ2-1; d_gene: TRBD1; CDR3nt: TGTGCCAGCAGTTACACCAGGGGGGAGCAGTTCTTC; CDR3aa: CASSYTRGEQFF
abundance: NA; v_gene: TRBV9; j_gene: TRBJ2-2; d_gene: NA; CDR3nt: TGTGCCAGCAGCCTAAGGCCCCCCACAGGGACCGGGGAGCTGTTTTTT; CDR3aa: CASSLRPPTGTGELFF
abundance: NA; v_gene: TRBV27; j_gene: TRBJ2-1; d_gene: NA; CDR3nt: TGTGCCAGCAGGCTAGAAAGCTCCTACAATGAGCAGTTCTTC; CDR3aa: CASRLESSYNEQFF
abundance: few; v_gene: TRBV5-4; j_gene: TRBJ1-2; d_gene: NA; CDR3nt: TGTGCCAGCAGCCCTCGGGGGGGTGACTATGGCTACACCTTC; CDR3aa: CASSPRGGDYGYTF
abundance: once; v_gene: TRBV7-9; j_gene: TRBJ2-1; d_gene: TRBD2; CDR3nt: TGTGCCAGCAGCTTAGCGGTAGGACTAGCGGGATACAATGAGCAGTTCTTC; CDR3aa: CASSLAVGLAGYNEQFF
abundance: once; v_gene: TRBV6-5; j_gene: TRBJ2-7; d_gene: NA; CDR3nt: TGTGCCAGCAGTTACGGTCCCGGCTACGAGCAGTACTTC; CDR3aa: CASSYGPGYEQYF
abundance: NA; v_gene: TRBV7-2; j_gene: TRBJ1-5; d_gene: NA; CDR3nt: TGTGCCAGCAGCTTAGTAAATAGCAATCAGCCCCAGCATTTT; CDR3aa: CASSLVNSNQPQHF
abundance: NA; v_gene: TRBV6-5; j_gene: TRBJ1-3; d_gene: NA; CDR3nt: TGTGCCAGCAGACTAACAGGCTCCTCTGGAAACACCATATATTTT; CDR3aa: CASRLTGSSGNTIYF
abundance: few; v_gene: TRBV2; j_gene: TRBJ2-3; d_gene: TRBD2; CDR3nt: TGTGCCAGCAGTGAGGGACTAGCGGGAGGGCTGGCAGATACGCAGTATTTT; CDR3aa: CASSEGLAGGLADTQYF
abundance: NA; v_gene: TRBV9; j_gene: TRBJ2-1; d_gene: NA; CDR3nt: TGTGCCAGCAGCGTAGGTATTGGAGGGGTAGGTTACAATGAGCAGTTCTTC; CDR3aa: CASSVGIGGVGYNEQFF
abundance: NA; v_gene: TRBV11-2; j_gene: TRBJ1-1; d_gene: NA; CDR3nt: TGTGCCAGCAGGGAGGGCCTGGTTGAAGCTTTCTTT; CDR3aa: CASREGLVEAFF
abundance: NA; v_gene: TRBV24-1; j_gene: TRBJ1-5; d_gene: NA; CDR3nt: TGTGCCACCGGGACCGGGAGGGGTCAGCCCCAGCATTTT; CDR3aa: CATGTGRGQPQHF
abundance: NA; v_gene: TRBV23-1; j_gene: TRBJ2-7; d_gene: NA; CDR3nt: TGCGCCAGCAGTCAACGAGTGGGAGCCCGGGGGTACTTC; CDR3aa: CASSQRVGARGYF
abundance: NA; v_gene: TRBV15; j_gene: TRBJ2-3; d_gene: NA; CDR3nt: TGTGCCACCAGCACCTACCCTCCCCGGCGGTCCACAGATACGCAGTATTTT; CDR3aa: CATSTYPPRRSTDTQYF
abundance: NA; v_gene: TRBV11-2; j_gene: TRBJ2-3; d_gene: TRBD2; CDR3nt: TGTGCCAGCAGCTTAGAGATTGGGCTAGCGGGAGCGTCTTTCAACCAGTATTTT; CDR3aa: CASSLEIGLAGASFNQYF
abundance: NA; v_gene: TRBV30; j_gene: TRBJ2-7; d_gene: TRBD2; CDR3nt: TGTGCCTGGAGCGGACTAGCGGGTGTACTATACGAGCAGTACTTC; CDR3aa: CAWSGLAGVLYEQYF
abundance: NA; v_gene: TRBV12-3/TRBV12-4; j_gene: TRBJ1-5; d_gene: NA; CDR3nt: TGTGCCAGCACGGGGGGGGCTTGGCCCCAGCATTTT; CDR3aa: CASTGGAWPQHF
abundance: once; v_gene: TRBV27; j_gene: TRBJ2-3; d_gene: NA; CDR3nt: TGTGCCAGCGGCTATACAGGGTCAATAGGGGATACGCAGTATTTT; CDR3aa: CASGYTGSIGDTQYF
abundance: once; v_gene: TRBV7-6; j_gene: TRBJ1-1; d_gene: NA; CDR3nt: TGTGCCAGCAGCCTTAGCGCTGGGGGCGGTGGCACTGAAGCTTTCTTT; CDR3aa: CASSLSAGGGGTEAFF
abundance: NA; v_gene: TRBV7-9; j_gene: TRBJ2-5; d_gene: TRBD1; CDR3nt: TGTGCCAGCGGGCGGACAGGTAGCCAAGAGACCCAGTACTTC; CDR3aa: CASGRTGSQETQYF
abundance: few; v_gene: TRBV11-2; j_gene: TRBJ1-1; d_gene: NA; CDR3nt: TGTGCCAGCAGCGCCGACAGCTATATGAACACTGAAGCTTTCTTT; CDR3aa: CASSADSYMNTEAFF
abundance: few; v_gene: TRBV24-1; j_gene: TRBJ2-5; d_gene: NA; CDR3nt: TGTGCCACCAGTCCCGGGTATGAAGAGACCCAGTACTTC; CDR3aa: CATSPGYEETQYF
abundance: NA; v_gene: TRBV6-5; j_gene: TRBJ1-1; d_gene: NA; CDR3nt: TGTGCCAGCAGTTACTCGAGGGGGGGGCAAGTCACTGAAGCTTTCTTT; CDR3aa: CASSYSRGGQVTEAFF
abundance: NA; v_gene: TRBV5-1; j_gene: TRBJ2-2; d_gene: NA; CDR3nt: TGCGCCAGCAGCTTCCGCGGGATCGCGAACACCGGGGAGCTGTTTTTT; CDR3aa: CASSFRGIANTGELFF
abundance: NA; v_gene: TRBV4-1; j_gene: TRBJ1-4; d_gene: NA; CDR3nt: TGCGCCAGCAGCCATATAGAGACTTCAACTAATGAAAAACTGTTTTTT; CDR3aa: CASSHIETSTNEKLFF
abundance: once; v_gene: TRBV27; j_gene: TRBJ2-3; d_gene: NA; CDR3nt: TGTGCCAGCAACTTATCTCCTAGCACAGATACGCAGTATTTT; CDR3aa: CASNLSPSTDTQYF
abundance: NA; v_gene: TRBV30; j_gene: TRBJ2-4; d_gene: NA; CDR3nt: TGTGCCTGGAGTGTACTTCTAGCCAAAAACATTCAGTACTTC; CDR3aa: CAWSVLLAKNIQYF
abundance: NA; v_gene: TRBV7-8; j_gene: TRBJ1-2; d_gene: TRBD1; CDR3nt: TGTGCCAGCAGCTCGCGTCAACAGGGGGCGGGTGGCTACACCTTC; CDR3aa: CASSSRQQGAGGYTF
abundance: NA; v_gene: TRBV12-5; j_gene: TRBJ2-7; d_gene: TRBD1; CDR3nt: TGTGCTAGTGGTTTGGTGGGACAGTACGAGCAGTACTTC; CDR3aa: CASGLVGQYEQYF
abundance: NA; v_gene: TRBV19; j_gene: TRBJ1-1; d_gene: NA; CDR3nt: TGTGCCAGTGGGGAGGGGCGTTCCACTGAAGCTTTCTTT; CDR3aa: CASGEGRSTEAFF
abundance: NA; v_gene: TRBV10-2; j_gene: TRBJ2-5; d_gene: TRBD2; CDR3nt: TGCGCCAGCGGACTAGCGGGTGGTAAAGAGACCCAGTACTTC; CDR3aa: CASGLAGGKETQYF
abundance: NA; v_gene: TRBV13; j_gene: TRBJ2-1; d_gene: TRBD2; CDR3nt: TGTGCCAGCAGTCCGAGCGGGGGTTACAATGAGCAGTTCTTC; CDR3aa: CASSPSGGYNEQFF
abundance: few; v_gene: TRBV14; j_gene: TRBJ1-1; d_gene: NA; CDR3nt: TGTGCCAGCAGCCGGGGCTGGGCCGTCGTTGCTCGAGCTTTCTTT; CDR3aa: CASSRGWAVVARAFF
abundance: few; v_gene: TRBV7-9; j_gene: TRBJ2-7; d_gene: TRBD2; CDR3nt: TGTGCCAGCAGCTTAATAGCGGGAAGAGGTTACGAGCAGTACTTC; CDR3aa: CASSLIAGRGYEQYF
abundance: NA; v_gene: TRBV7-2; j_gene: TRBJ1-5; d_gene: NA; CDR3nt: TGTGCCAGCAGCTTAGTACAGAAAGATCAGCCCCAGCATTTT; CDR3aa: CASSLVQKDQPQHF
abundance: NA; v_gene: TRBV4-1; j_gene: TRBJ1-6; d_gene: TRBD1; CDR3nt: TGCGCCAGCAGCCAAGATTCGTTGGGACAGGAAAATTCACCCCTCCACTTT; CDR3aa: CASSQDSLGQENSPLHF
abundance: few; v_gene: TRBV11-3; j_gene: TRBJ1-5; d_gene: NA; CDR3nt: TGTGCCAGCAGCTTAGATGGGCGTCAGCCCCAGCATTTT; CDR3aa: CASSLDGRQPQHF
abundance: NA; v_gene: TRBV27; j_gene: TRBJ2-7; d_gene: NA; CDR3nt: TGTGCCAGCAGTTTAGGGAGGGGGACCTACGAGCAGTACTTC; CDR3aa: CASSLGRGTYEQYF
abundance: NA; v_gene: TRBV11-2; j_gene: TRBJ2-3; d_gene: TRBD1; CDR3nt: TGTGCCAGCAGTTACGACAGGGTCGCAGATACGCAGTATTTT; CDR3aa: CASSYDRVADTQYF
abundance: NA; v_gene: TRBV18; j_gene: TRBJ1-1; d_gene: TRBD1; CDR3nt: TGTGCCAGCTCACCTGGACAGGGCTACGCTTTCTTT; CDR3aa: CASSPGQGYAFF
abundance: NA; v_gene: TRBV15; j_gene: TRBJ2-7; d_gene: TRBD2; CDR3nt: TGTGCCACCAGCAGAGAGATGGCGGGAGGACCCGAGCAGTACTTC; CDR3aa: CATSREMAGGPEQYF
abundance: NA; v_gene: TRBV12-3/TRBV12-4; j_gene: TRBJ1-1; d_gene: NA; CDR3nt: TGTGCCAGCAGTCCCAGGGAGGGCACTGAAGCTTTCTTT; CDR3aa: CASSPREGTEAFF
abundance: NA; v_gene: TRBV7-2; j_gene: TRBJ1-1; d_gene: TRBD1; CDR3nt: TGTGCCAGCAGCCTTAACAGGGGGCTCGGCACTGAAGCTTTCTTT; CDR3aa: CASSLNRGLGTEAFF
abundance: NA; v_gene: TRBV2; j_gene: TRBJ2-7; d_gene: TRBD2; CDR3nt: TGTGCCAGCACTGCTAGCGGGAGCTCCTACGAGCAGTACTTC; CDR3aa: CASTASGSSYEQYF
abundance: NA; v_gene: TRBV30; j_gene: TRBJ1-1; d_gene: TRBD1; CDR3nt: TGTGCCTGGAGTGCGGTAGGGACAGTAGGTTTCTTT; CDR3aa: CAWSAVGTVGFF
abundance: NA; v_gene: TRBV6-1; j_gene: TRBJ1-1; d_gene: NA; CDR3nt: TGTGCCAGCAGTGAATCACCTAATGTCTCGGCTTTCTTT; CDR3aa: CASSESPNVSAFF
abundance: NA; v_gene: TRBV19; j_gene: TRBJ1-4; d_gene: NA; CDR3nt: TGTGCCAGTAGCGGCGGAAAACTGTTTTTT; CDR3aa: CASSGGKLFF
abundance: NA; v_gene: TRBV28; j_gene: TRBJ2-1; d_gene: TRBD2; CDR3nt: TGTGCCAGCAGTCACGGGGGGGGGCCTTCCTACAATGAGCAGTTCTTC; CDR3aa: CASSHGGGPSYNEQFF
abundance: NA; v_gene: TRBV11-3; j_gene: TRBJ2-1; d_gene: NA; CDR3nt: TGTGCCAGCAGCTTAGCGGGAACCGGTGAGCAGTTCTTC; CDR3aa: CASSLAGTGEQFF
abundance: NA; v_gene: TRBV15; j_gene: TRBJ1-2; d_gene: NA; CDR3nt: TGTGCCACCAGCAGAGCACAGGGTGAATATGGCTACACCTTC; CDR3aa: CATSRAQGEYGYTF
abundance: NA; v_gene: TRBV29-1; j_gene: TRBJ2-2; d_gene: TRBD1; CDR3nt: TGCAGCGTTGAAGGCTCGGGGACAGCTCCCCCCGGGGAGCTGTTTTTT; CDR3aa: CSVEGSGTAPPGELFF
abundance: NA; v_gene: TRBV10-3; j_gene: TRBJ2-3; d_gene: TRBD2; CDR3nt: TGTGCCATCGGGACTAGCGGGAGAAACCCCACGTCTGAGGATACGCAGTATTTT; CDR3aa: CAIGTSGRNPTSEDTQYF